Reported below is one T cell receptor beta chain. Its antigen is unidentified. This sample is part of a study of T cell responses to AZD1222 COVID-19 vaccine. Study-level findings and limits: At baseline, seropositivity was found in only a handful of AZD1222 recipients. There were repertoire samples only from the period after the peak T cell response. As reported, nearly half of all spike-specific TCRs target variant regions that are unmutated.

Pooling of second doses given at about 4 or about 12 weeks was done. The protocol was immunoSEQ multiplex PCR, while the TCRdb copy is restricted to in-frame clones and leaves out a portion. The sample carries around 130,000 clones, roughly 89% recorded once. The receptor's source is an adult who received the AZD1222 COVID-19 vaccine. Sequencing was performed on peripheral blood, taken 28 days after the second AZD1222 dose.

CDR3 region: CASSGARESAGGYGYTF. The DNA for the CDR3 is TGTGCCAGCAGCGGGGCCCGGGAGTCCGCCGGGGGGTATGGCTACACCTTC. The V call is TRBV9, the J call TRBJ1-2; D perhaps matches TRBD1 (5 bases). The CDR3 extends over 17 amino acids. With 3 bases removed from V and 5 bases from J, the gap between germline ends came to 23 bases. CDR1 and CDR2 (germline): SGDLS, YYNGEE. The whole variable domain, filled in from reference TRBV9 and TRBJ1-2, reads DSGVTQTPKHLITATGQRVTLRCSPRSGDLSVYWYQQSLDQGLQFLIQYYNGEERAKGNILERFSAQQFPDLHSELNLSSLELGDSALYFCASSGARESAGGYGYTFGSGTRLTVV.